This T cell receptor (beta chain) is from a study of identical twins. Study-level findings and limits: The models gave estimates that fell short of the out-of-frame TCR alpha sharing seen in monozygotic twins. A cross-sectional statistical analysis, not follow-up of the same donors, supported the conclusions.

The sample holds a few counts of this clonotype. Its antigen is still unknown. TCRdb independently ran MiXCR on the 5' RACE reads; one entry per CDR3 protein. Among roughly 470,000 distinct CDR3 sequences listed, about 13% were seen once. Trimming cost V 4 bases and J 0 bases; bases outside gene matches: 14. The V gene's germline CDR1 is SGHRS and CDR2 YFSETQ. The CDR3 is 18 amino acids. These data were also reused for a study on yellow fever vaccine responses in identical twins.

The sequenced sample was CD4+ T cells sorted from blood. V usage is TRBV5-1 and J usage is TRBJ2-3; 7 bases are shared with TRBD2. The TCR was taken from a woman younger than 35 in good health. CDR3: CASSPITGGVYSTDTQYF. CDR3 nucleotides: TGCGCCAGCAGCCCCATAACGGGGGGAGTCTATAGCACAGATACGCAGTATTTT.